The 4 T cell receptor beta chains below were found in one sample sequenced in a study of T cell responses to AZD1222 COVID-19 vaccine. The protocol was immunoSEQ multiplex PCR, while the TCRdb copy is restricted to in-frame clones and leaves out a portion. Among roughly 140,000 clones listed, over 75% were seen once. Sample: peripheral blood, taken on day 0 of AZD1222 vaccination. The receptors stem from an adult in good health.

This chain links TRBV6-5 with TRBJ1-2, with 8 positions matching TRBD1. The V gene end was trimmed by 0 bases and the J gene end by 8 bases; junction bases not matched to a gene: 11. CDR3 length: 16 amino acids. Germline V CDR1 and CDR2: MNHEY, SVGAGI. DNA for the CDR3: TGTGCCAGCAGTTACTCGCAGGGGGCCTCCCCGGGAGGCTACACCTTC. Its translation: CASSYSQGASPGGYTF.

With regard to this clone: Other nucleotide sequences in the sample specify the same CDR3. CDR3 region: CASSVVGQGDGYTF. The CDR3 nucleotides are TGTGCCAGCAGCGTAGTTGGGCAGGGGGATGGCTACACCTTC. This chain uses TRBV9 with TRBJ1-2, with 7 bases that match TRBD1. CDR3 length: 14 amino acids. CDR1 and CDR2 from the germline V gene are SGDLS and YYNGEE. J lost 6 bases, V lost 0 bases, and 5 bases had no gene match.

The V call is TRBV10-3, the J call TRBJ1-1; TRBD1 aligns across 9 bases. The CDR3 totals 15 residues. Germline V gene lookup returns CDR1 ENHRY and CDR2 SYGVKD. The ends lost 3 bases at V and 3 bases at J; junction bases unmatched: 5. CDR3 sequence: CAISEWRQGDTEAFF. CDR3 DNA sequence: TGTGCCATCAGTGAATGGAGACAGGGGGACACTGAAGCTTTCTTT.

This clone has just a few counts. The chain recombines TRBV19 with TRBJ1-5; no reliable D call. The CDR3 consists of 13 residues. V lost 3 bases and J lost 5, with 8 bases in between. Germline loops: CDR1 LNHDA, CDR2 SQIVND (reference sequence). This CDR3 reads CASSIHVYQPQHF. The DNA of the CDR3 is TGTGCCAGTAGTATTCACGTGTATCAGCCCCAGCATTTT.